This T cell receptor beta chain was captured by sequencing in a study of cytomegalovirus exposure and HLA in healthy donors. Study-wide results and caveats: Cytomegalovirus association was listed for about 160 TCR beta chains. In a later analysis, the majority of CMV-associated beta chains seemingly showed HLA restriction. Some V segments could not be told apart, so they were left out, TRBV6-2 and TRBV6-3 among them. The likely explanation for a cluster of highly shared sequence variants was sequencing artifact.

This CDR3 spans 19 amino acids. The V segment lost 0 bases and the J segment 5 bases; nucleotides outside the gene matches: 15. Germline CDR1 LNHNV, CDR2 YYDKDF (reference sequence). Concerning this clone: Its matching antigen is unknown.

Primers for the PCR totalled 60 Vbeta and 13 Jbeta. Some clones are missing from TCRdb's copy, which holds only in-frame ones; the method was immunoSEQ multiplex PCR. The sample contains 90,000 to 150,000 clones, 75% to 80% of which appear only once. This TCR was recovered from a woman in her 40s in good health and CMV-seropositive. Sequenced material: PBMCs. The V call is TRBV15, the J call TRBJ2-2; 7 bases line up with TRBD2. CDR3 DNA: TGTGCCACCAGCAGAGAGAGGGAGGGTTTGAGCGGGGTGACCGGGGAGCTGTTTTTT. Translated, it gives CATSREREGLSGVTGELFF.